The 20 T cell receptor beta chains below were found in one sample sequenced in a study of blood T cell repertoires in COVID-19. TCRdb's table, derived via immunoSEQ multiplex PCR, lists solely in-frame clones and lacks some. Here the sample spans more than 200,000 clones, more than 65% being singletons. Sequenced material: peripheral blood. Source of these receptors: a woman older than 75 with acute or convalescent COVID-19.

V is TRBV19 and J is TRBJ2-7; 7 nucleotides line up with TRBD1. The V segment lost 4 bases and the J segment 1 base; nucleotides outside the gene matches: 4. CDR3 length: 14 amino acids. The germline gives CDR1 LNHDA, CDR2 SQIVND (reference sequence). CDR3 DNA: TGTGCCAGTAGTAGGGACAGAAATTCCTACGAGCAGTACTTC. Translating gives CASSRDRNSYEQYF.

This chain links TRBV5-4 with TRBJ2-1, with 16 bases that match TRBD2. Germline V lookup: CDR1 SGHNT, CDR2 YYREEE (reference sequence). The CDR3 extends over 19 amino acids. Trimming cost V 3 bases and J 9 bases; bases outside gene matches: 15. CDR3 region: CASSSPGQGTSGRAPEQFF. CDR3 sequence (DNA): TGTGCCAGCAGCTCCCCGGGACAGGGGACTAGCGGGAGGGCCCCTGAGCAGTTCTTC.

This clone showed up just once. The V and J genes are TRBV12-3 or TRBV12-4 and TRBJ1-2; D unclear. V was pared by 8 bases and J by 0 bases, with 10 bases between. The CDR3 runs to 13 residues. CDR3 nucleotides: TGTGCCAGCTCCTCCGGTCCTAACTATGGCTACACCTTC. Translated, it gives CASSSGPNYGYTF.

The CDR3 spells CAATSGRAGESETQYF. As DNA, the CDR3 is TGTGCCGCCACTAGCGGGAGGGCCGGAGAATCCGAGACCCAGTACTTC. The chain has TRBV30 and TRBJ2-5; TRBD2 agrees at 13 bases. The V gene end was trimmed by 8 bases and the J gene end by 5 bases; junction bases not matched to a gene: 14. There are 16 residues in the CDR3. In germline, CDR1 is GTSNPN, CDR2 SVGIG (reference sequence).

The chain combines TRBV7-3 with TRBJ2-3, with TRBD2 identical over 10 bases. Trimming removed 4 bases from V and 6 bases from J; junction bases left unmatched: 10. Germline CDR1 and CDR2: SGHTA and FQGTGA. This CDR3 is built from 16 residues. CDR3 in DNA: TGTGCCAGCAGCTCCCCAACTAGCGGGATGGTTGATACGCAGTATTTT. Amino acids: CASSSPTSGMVDTQYF.

The V and J genes are TRBV6-5 and TRBJ1-1; TRBD1 agrees at 8 bases. Germline trimming cut 8 bases from V and 0 bases from J; bases unmatched to any gene: 8. The CDR3 has 15 residues. In germline, CDR1 is MNHEY, CDR2 SVGAGI. DNA for the CDR3: TGTGCCAGCTTGCGGACAGGGCGAGTGAACACTGAAGCTTTCTTT. Translating it yields CASLRTGRVNTEAFF.

This clone was seen a few times. CDR3 sequence reads: CASSEGRLRGGPMETQYF. The DNA for the CDR3 is TGTGCCAGCAGTGAAGGTAGATTGCGGGGGGGCCCAATGGAGACCCAGTACTTC. V and J are TRBV6-1 and TRBJ2-5; 9 bases align to TRBD2. This CDR3 region has 18 residues. The germline gives CDR1 MNHNS, CDR2 SASEGT. V was pared by 1 base and J by 5 bases, with 14 bases of the junction left unmatched.

This sequence joins TRBV7-2 and TRBJ2-7; 7 bases fit TRBD1. The CDR3 loop spans 14 amino acids. In germline, CDR1 is SGHTA, CDR2 FQGNSA. The J segment lost 2 bases and the V segment lost 5 bases, leaving 6 bases of the junction unmatched. CDR3 DNA sequence: TGTGCCAGCAGCCCCGCAGGGGGACCCTACGAGCAGTACTTC. It yields the protein CASSPAGGPYEQYF.

The J gene is TRBJ1-1, the V gene TRBV3-1 (or the pseudogene TRBV3-2), with D perhaps TRBD1 (6 bases). Germline CDR1 LGHDT, CDR2 YNNKEL (reference sequence). Trimming took off 2 bases at V and 2 bases at J, with 15 bases between the two ends. The CDR3 is 16 residues long. CDR3 sequence (DNA): TGTGCCAGCAGCCAATCCTGGGGGACAACTAACACTGAAGCTTTCTTT. Protein: CASSQSWGTTNTEAFF.

CDR3 in amino acids: CASRETSGRTEQYF. The CDR3 bases are TGTGCCAGCAGGGAGACTAGCGGGAGAACCGAGCAGTACTTC. The chain has TRBV2 and TRBJ2-7; 12 bases map to TRBD2. The CDR3 contains 14 residues. V gave up 6 bases and J gave up 6 bases; unmatched junction bases: 6. Germline assignment: CDR1 SNHLY and CDR2 FYNNEI.

This clone was picked up a small number of times. The chain uses TRBV7-2 and TRBJ2-3; 8 nucleotides agree with TRBD2. Germline trimming cut 5 bases from V and 2 bases from J; bases unmatched to any gene: 6. Germline loops: CDR1 SGHTA, CDR2 FQGNSA. The CDR3 extends over 15 amino acids. CDR3 sequence: CASSKLAEDTDTQYF. CDR3 nucleotide sequence: TGTGCCAGCAGCAAACTAGCGGAAGACACAGATACGCAGTATTTT. Complete variable domain (other parts from reference TRBV7-2 and TRBJ2-3): GAGVSQSPSNKVTEKGKDVELRCDPISGHTALYWYRQSLGQGLEFLIYFQGNSAPDKSGLPSDRFSAERTGGSVSTLTIQRTQQEDSAVYLCASSKLAEDTDTQYFGPGTRLTVL.

The chain combines TRBV21-1 with TRBJ1-5. TRBV21-1 is given as a pseudogene. The CDR3 contains 14 residues. The CDR3: CASSNGYSNQPQHF. The CDR3 bases are TGTGCCAGCTCTAACGGGTACAGCAATCAGCCCCAGCATTTT.

The chain couples TRBV9 to TRBJ1-1; D gene uncertain. The V and J ends lost 0 bases and 3 bases respectively, with 6 bases between them. This CDR3 is built from 13 residues. Germline lookup yields CDR1 SGDLS and CDR2 YYNGEE. The CDR3 region is CASSVDSYTEAFF. DNA for the CDR3: TGTGCCAGCAGCGTAGATAGCTACACTGAAGCTTTCTTT.

This clone was detected once. V usage is TRBV20-1 and J usage is TRBJ2-5; 7 bases match TRBD1. V dropped 3 bases and J dropped 3; count of bases not matched to a gene: 10. This CDR3 spans 15 amino acids. CDR1 and CDR2 from the germline V gene are DFQATT and SNEGSKA (reference sequence). CDR3 sequence reads: CSASRGQVLEETQYF. In nucleotides, the CDR3 is TGCAGTGCTAGTCGAGGACAGGTATTAGAAGAGACCCAGTACTTC.

This clone turned up a few times. This rearrangement joins TRBV6-5 to TRBJ1-5; TRBD1 might be the D (5 bases). V was cut by 5 bases and J by 4 bases, with 12 bases left in between. The CDR3 runs 14 residues. Germline lookup yields CDR1 MNHEY and CDR2 SVGAGI. In nucleotides, the CDR3 is TGTGCCAGCAGTAAACAGGAGACTAATCAGCCCCAGCATTTT. Its translation: CASSKQETNQPQHF.

In its sample, this clone was seen a few times. V is TRBV4-1 and J is TRBJ2-1; possible D gene TRBD2, 6 bases. The CDR3 runs 17 residues. Trimming took off 0 bases at V and 3 bases at J, with 15 bases between the two ends. Germline CDR1 MGHRA, CDR2 YSYEKL. CDR3 DNA sequence: TGCGCCAGCAGCCAAGATGATGCGGGGTCCCACTACAATGAGCAGTTCTTC. Translating it yields CASSQDDAGSHYNEQFF.

This chain uses TRBV2 with TRBJ1-5, with a weak D call TRBD1 (6 bases). Germline CDR1 SNHLY, CDR2 FYNNEI. Between the trimmed V and J ends, which lost 6 bases and 3 bases, there was a span of 12 bases. The CDR3 covers 14 residues. CDR3 sequence reads: CASRPDSFNQPQHF. CDR3 DNA sequence: TGTGCCAGCAGACCGGACAGTTTCAATCAGCCCCAGCATTTT.

V usage is TRBV9 and J usage is TRBJ2-7, with no clear D. Germline-derived CDR1 and CDR2 are SGDLS and YYNGEE. The CDR3 covers 14 residues. V lost 5 bases and J lost 3, with 15 bases in between. The CDR3 region has the DNA TGTGCCAGCAGTGACAACGACGGTAACTACGAGCAGTACTTC. Translating it yields CASSDNDGNYEQYF.

The gene calls are TRBV6-5 and TRBJ2-7; D may be TRBD2 (6 bases). Germline CDR1 MNHEY, CDR2 SVGAGI. The CDR3 covers 13 residues. The V end lost 6 bases, the J end lost 2 bases, and 11 bases lay between the germline ends. The CDR3 bases are TGTGCCAGCAGGTCGGACTACGCCTACGAGCAGTACTTC. Translation gives CASRSDYAYEQYF.

The genes are TRBV6-1 and TRBJ1-6, with D unresolved. The germline V gene encodes CDR1 MNHNS and CDR2 SASEGT. The CDR3 is 15 amino acids. V lost 2 bases and J 15 bases, leaving 20 bases between the germline ends. Here the CDR3 reads CASSESLSKAGILHF. In DNA, the CDR3 is TGTGCCAGCAGTGAAAGTTTATCCAAGGCGGGAATCCTCCACTTT.